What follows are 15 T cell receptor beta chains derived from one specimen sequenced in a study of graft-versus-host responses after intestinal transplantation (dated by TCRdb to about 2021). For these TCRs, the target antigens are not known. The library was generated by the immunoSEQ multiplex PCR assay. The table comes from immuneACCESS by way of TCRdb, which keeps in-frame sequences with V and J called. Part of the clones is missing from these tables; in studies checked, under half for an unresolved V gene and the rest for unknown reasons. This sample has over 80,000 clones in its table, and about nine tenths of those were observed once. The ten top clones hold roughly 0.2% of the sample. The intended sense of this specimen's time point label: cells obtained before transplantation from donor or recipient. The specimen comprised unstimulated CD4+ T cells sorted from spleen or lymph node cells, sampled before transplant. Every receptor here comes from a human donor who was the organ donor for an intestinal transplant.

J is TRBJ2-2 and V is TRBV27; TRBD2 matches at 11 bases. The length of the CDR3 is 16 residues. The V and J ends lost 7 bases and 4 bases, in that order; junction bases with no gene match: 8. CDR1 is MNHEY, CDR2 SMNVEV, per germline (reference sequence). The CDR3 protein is CASTPGLADPTGELFF. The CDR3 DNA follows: TGTGCCAGCACCCCGGGACTAGCGGACCCCACCGGGGAGCTGTTTTTT.

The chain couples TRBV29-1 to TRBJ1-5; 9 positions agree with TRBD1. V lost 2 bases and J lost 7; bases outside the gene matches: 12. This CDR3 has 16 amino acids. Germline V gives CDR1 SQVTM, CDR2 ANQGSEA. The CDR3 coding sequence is TGCAGCGTTGAATACAGGACAGGGGAAAAAGGGCAGCCCCAGCATTTT. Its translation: CSVEYRTGEKGQPQHF.

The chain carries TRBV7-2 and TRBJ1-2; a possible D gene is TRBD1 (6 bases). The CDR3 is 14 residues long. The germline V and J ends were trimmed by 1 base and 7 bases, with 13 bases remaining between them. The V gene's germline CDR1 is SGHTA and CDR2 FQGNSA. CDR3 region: CASSLVQGPGGYTF. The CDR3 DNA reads TGTGCCAGCAGCTTAGTACAGGGTCCGGGTGGCTACACCTTC.

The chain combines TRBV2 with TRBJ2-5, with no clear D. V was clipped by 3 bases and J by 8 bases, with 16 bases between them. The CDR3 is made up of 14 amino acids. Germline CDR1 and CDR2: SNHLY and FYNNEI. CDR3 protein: CASSEGSPVRTQYF. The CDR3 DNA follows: TGTGCCAGCAGTGAGGGCAGCCCTGTCCGTACCCAGTACTTC.

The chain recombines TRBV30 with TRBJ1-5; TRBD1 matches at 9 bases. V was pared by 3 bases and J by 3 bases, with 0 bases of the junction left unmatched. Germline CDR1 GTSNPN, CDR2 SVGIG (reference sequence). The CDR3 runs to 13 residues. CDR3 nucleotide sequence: TGTGCCTGGAGACAGGGGGCCAATCAGCCCCAGCATTTT. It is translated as CAWRQGANQPQHF.

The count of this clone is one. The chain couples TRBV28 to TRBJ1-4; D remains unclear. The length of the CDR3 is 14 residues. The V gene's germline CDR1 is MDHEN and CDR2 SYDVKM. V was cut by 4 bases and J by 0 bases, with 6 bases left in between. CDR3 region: CASSYRATNEKLFF. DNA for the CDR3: TGTGCCAGCAGTTACCGGGCAACTAATGAAAAACTGTTTTTT.

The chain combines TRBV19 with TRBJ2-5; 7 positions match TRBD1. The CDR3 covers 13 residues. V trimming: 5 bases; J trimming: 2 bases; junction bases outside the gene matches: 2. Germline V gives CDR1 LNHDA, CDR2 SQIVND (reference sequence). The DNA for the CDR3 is TGTGCCAGTAGTCGGGACAGTCAAGAGACCCAGTACTTC. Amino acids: CASSRDSQETQYF.

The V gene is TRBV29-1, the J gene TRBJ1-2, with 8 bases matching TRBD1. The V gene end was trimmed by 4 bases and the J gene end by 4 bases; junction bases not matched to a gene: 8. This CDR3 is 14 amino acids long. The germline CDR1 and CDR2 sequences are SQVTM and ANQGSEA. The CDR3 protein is CSVVWTGLSYGYTF. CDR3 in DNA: TGCAGCGTTGTATGGACAGGGTTGAGCTATGGCTACACCTTC.

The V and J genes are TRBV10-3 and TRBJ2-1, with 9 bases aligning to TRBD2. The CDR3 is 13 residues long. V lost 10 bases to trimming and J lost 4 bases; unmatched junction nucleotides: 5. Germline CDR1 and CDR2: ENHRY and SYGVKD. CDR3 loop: CATGLAGYNEQFF. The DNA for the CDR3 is TGTGCCACCGGGCTAGCGGGATACAATGAGCAGTTCTTC.

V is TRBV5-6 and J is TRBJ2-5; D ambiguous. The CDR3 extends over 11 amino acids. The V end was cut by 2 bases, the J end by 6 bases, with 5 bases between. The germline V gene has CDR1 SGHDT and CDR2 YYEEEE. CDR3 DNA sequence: TGTGCCAGCAGCTTCTGGCAGACCCAGTACTTC. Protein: CASSFWQTQYF. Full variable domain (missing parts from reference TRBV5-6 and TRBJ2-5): DAGVTQSPTHLIKTRGQQVTLRCSPKSGHDTVSWYQQALGQGPQFIFQYYEEEERQRGNFPDRFSGHQFPNYSSELNVNALLLGDSALYLCASSFWQTQYFGPGTRLLVL.

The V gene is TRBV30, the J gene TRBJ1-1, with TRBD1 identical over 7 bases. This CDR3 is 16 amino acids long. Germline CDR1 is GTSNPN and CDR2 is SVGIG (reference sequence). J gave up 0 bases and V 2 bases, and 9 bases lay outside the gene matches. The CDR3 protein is CAWSSLTGSMNTEAFF. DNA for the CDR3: TGTGCCTGGAGTTCTTTGACAGGGAGTATGAACACTGAAGCTTTCTTT.

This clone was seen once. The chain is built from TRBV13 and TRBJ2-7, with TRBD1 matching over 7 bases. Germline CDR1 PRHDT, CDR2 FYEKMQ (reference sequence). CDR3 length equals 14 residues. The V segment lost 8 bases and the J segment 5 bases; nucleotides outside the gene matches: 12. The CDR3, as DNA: TGTGCCAGCGGTCTACGACAGGGAACCAACGAGCAGTACTTC. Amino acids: CASGLRQGTNEQYF.

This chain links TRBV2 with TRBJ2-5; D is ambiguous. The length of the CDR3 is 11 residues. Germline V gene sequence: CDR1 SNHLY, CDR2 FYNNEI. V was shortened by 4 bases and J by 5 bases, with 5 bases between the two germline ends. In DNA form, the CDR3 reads TGTGCCAGCAGTGGTAGCGAGACCCAGTACTTC. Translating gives CASSGSETQYF.

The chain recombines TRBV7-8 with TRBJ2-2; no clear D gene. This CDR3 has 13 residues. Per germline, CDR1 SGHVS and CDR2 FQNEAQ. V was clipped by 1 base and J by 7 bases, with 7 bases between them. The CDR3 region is CASSLVEDGELFF. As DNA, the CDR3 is TGTGCCAGCAGCTTAGTCGAGGACGGGGAGCTGTTTTTT.

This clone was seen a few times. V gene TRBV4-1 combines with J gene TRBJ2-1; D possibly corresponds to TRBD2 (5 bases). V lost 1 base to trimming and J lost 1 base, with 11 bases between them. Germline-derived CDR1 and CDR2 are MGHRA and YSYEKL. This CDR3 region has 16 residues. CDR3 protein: CASSQVEGSSYNEQFF. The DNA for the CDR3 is TGCGCCAGCAGCCAAGTAGAAGGGAGTTCCTACAATGAGCAGTTCTTC.